The 20 T cell receptor beta chains below all came from one sample that was sequenced in a study of lymphopenia after photon versus proton radiotherapy. Assay used: immunoSEQ multiplex PCR; TCRdb lists only in-frame clones, some missing. The sample lists about 25,000 clones; roughly four fifths were seen once. Material: peripheral blood, obtained from a patient treated with photon-based radiotherapy. The receptors were gathered from a woman between 50 and 59 years old with pancreatic cancer.

The chain uses TRBV13 and TRBJ2-2, with D perhaps TRBD1 (6 bases). The ends were cut back, 5 bases at V and 0 bases at J, with 10 bases in the middle. The germline CDR1 and CDR2 sequences are PRHDT and FYEKMQ (reference sequence). The CDR3 consists of 15 residues. In nucleotides, the CDR3 is TGTGCCAGCAGCACCGGACAGACGAACACCGGGGAGCTGTTTTTT. It translates to CASSTGQTNTGELFF.

The V and J genes are TRBV5-1 and TRBJ2-7; the D gene is possibly TRBD1 (5 bases). V was shortened by 3 bases and J by 7 bases, with 20 bases between the two germline ends. Germline V gene data show CDR1 as SGHRS and CDR2 as YFSETQ. CDR3 length: 15 amino acids. The CDR3 sequence is CASSSAGIATGEQYF. CDR3 in DNA: TGCGCCAGCAGCTCAGCAGGGATTGCCACGGGTGAGCAGTACTTC.

The rearrangement uses TRBV30 and TRBJ2-5; 10 bases map to TRBD2. J was trimmed by 3 bases and V by 1 base; bases with no gene match: 5. Per the germline V gene, CDR1 is GTSNPN and CDR2 is SVGIG (reference sequence). CDR3 length equals 15 residues. CDR3 nucleotide sequence: TGTGCCTGGAGTGCGGGACTAGCGAGAAAAGAGACCCAGTACTTC. This encodes CAWSAGLARKETQYF.

The rearrangement links TRBV5-6 to TRBJ2-4; 7 nucleotides line up with TRBD1. The CDR3 consists of 14 residues. Germline V gene lookup returns CDR1 SGHDT and CDR2 YYEEEE. V trimming: 4 bases; J trimming: 1 base; junction bases outside the gene matches: 2. This CDR3 is CASSKQGAKNIQYF. For the CDR3, the DNA is TGTGCCAGCAGCAAACAGGGGGCCAAAAACATTCAGTACTTC.

The chain uses TRBV4-3 and TRBJ2-1; TRBD2 agrees at 13 bases. Looked up from germline, CDR1 is LGHNA and CDR2 is YSLEER. With V trimmed by 3 bases and J by 4 bases, 0 bases remained unmatched. CDR3 length equals 15 residues. In DNA form, the CDR3 reads TGCGCCAGCAGCCAGGGACTAGCGGGATACAATGAGCAGTTCTTC. Residues: CASSQGLAGYNEQFF.

This rearrangement joins TRBV28 to TRBJ2-7; D possibly corresponds to TRBD2 (6 bases). Germline V gene data show CDR1 as MDHEN and CDR2 as SYDVKM. The CDR3 spans 15 residues. V lost 2 bases and J lost 5, with 16 bases in between. The DNA of the CDR3 is TGTGCCAGCAGTTTACAATCATGGAGGGTCCACGAGCAGTACTTC. Protein: CASSLQSWRVHEQYF. The complete variable domain, with remaining parts taken from reference TRBV28 and TRBJ2-7, reads DVKVTQSSRYLVKRTGEKVFLECVQDMDHENMFWYRQDPGLGLRLIYFSYDVKMKEKGDIPEGYSVSREKKERFSLILESASTNQTSMYLCASSLQSWRVHEQYFGPGTRLTVT.

The chain recombines TRBV5-6 with TRBJ1-2; tentatively, D is TRBD1 (5 bases). CDR1 and CDR2 from the germline V gene are SGHDT and YYEEEE. Trimming stripped 3 bases from V and 6 bases from J, with 9 bases between. The CDR3 has 12 residues. The CDR3 protein is CASSWGGDGYTF. The CDR3 DNA sequence: TGTGCCAGCAGCTGGGGAGGGGATGGCTACACCTTC. Complete variable domain (other parts from reference TRBV5-6 and TRBJ1-2): DAGVTQSPTHLIKTRGQQVTLRCSPKSGHDTVSWYQQALGQGPQFIFQYYEEEERQRGNFPDRFSGHQFPNYSSELNVNALLLGDSALYLCASSWGGDGYTFGSGTRLTVV.

V and J are TRBV19 and TRBJ2-4; 12 positions match TRBD1. Germline CDR1 is LNHDA and CDR2 is SQIVND (reference sequence). The J segment lost 0 bases and the V segment lost 5 bases, leaving 8 bases of the junction unmatched. This CDR3 has 18 residues. The CDR3 protein is CASSPGQGAGEAKNIQYF. The CDR3 DNA is TGTGCCAGTAGTCCGGGACAGGGGGCGGGGGAAGCCAAAAACATTCAGTACTTC.

The chain carries TRBV28 and TRBJ2-7; D gene unclear. Trimming shortened V by 10 bases and J by 2 bases, and 21 bases separated the two germline ends. Germline V lookup: CDR1 MDHEN, CDR2 SYDVKM. CDR3 length equals 15 residues. In DNA form, the CDR3 reads TGTGCCACTCATAGCAGTGGGGTCAACCCCTACGAGCAGTACTTC. Translated: CATHSSGVNPYEQYF.

The chain employs TRBV10-3 and TRBJ2-7; no reliable D call. CDR1 and CDR2 (germline): ENHRY, SYGVKD. Trimming cost V 6 bases and J 3 bases, with 15 bases left between them. The CDR3 consists of 14 residues. The CDR3 spells CAISDAPSGYEQYF. The CDR3 nucleotides are TGTGCCATCAGCGATGCGCCATCGGGCTACGAGCAGTACTTC.

The V gene is TRBV27, the J gene TRBJ2-6; 8 nucleotides match TRBD1. J gave up 0 bases and V 3 bases, and 4 bases lay outside the gene matches. This CDR3 is built from 17 residues. CDR1 and CDR2 (germline): MNHEY, SMNVEV (reference sequence). DNA of the CDR3: TGTGCCAGCAGTTTTATTGACAGGGGCTCTGGGGCCAACGTCCTGACTTTC. The encoded protein is CASSFIDRGSGANVLTF.

This clone was observed a few times. This chain links TRBV5-1 with TRBJ1-3, with a weak D call TRBD1 (6 bases). This CDR3 has 13 residues. Germline CDR1 is SGHRS and CDR2 is YFSETQ. Trimming cost V 4 bases and J 2 bases, with 7 bases left between them. The CDR3, as DNA: TGCGCCAGCAGCACAGGGACTGGAAACACCATATATTTT. This translates into CASSTGTGNTIYF.

J is TRBJ1-1 and V is TRBV5-4; 7 positions match TRBD1. This CDR3 spans 14 amino acids. Germline lookup yields CDR1 SGHNT and CDR2 YYREEE (reference sequence). After removal of 4 bases from V and 5 bases from J, the junction contained 8 bases not matched to a gene. The CDR3 nucleotides are TGTGCCAGCAGCAGGCCAGGGGGAAGGACTGAAGCTTTCTTT. It encodes CASSRPGGRTEAFF. Full variable domain (outside the CDR3, taken from reference TRBV5-4 and TRBJ1-1): ETGVTQSPTHLIKTRGQQVTLRCSSQSGHNTVSWYQQALGQGPQFIFQYYREEENGRGNFPPRFSGLQFPNYSSELNVNALELDDSALYLCASSRPGGRTEAFFGQGTRLTVV.

The V and J genes are TRBV19 and TRBJ1-5; the D is unclear. The V gene's germline CDR1 is LNHDA and CDR2 SQIVND (reference sequence). V was trimmed by 3 bases and J by 7 bases, leaving 7 bases between them. The CDR3 consists of 12 residues. The CDR3 is CASSIGWQPQHF. The DNA for the CDR3 is TGTGCCAGTAGTATCGGATGGCAGCCCCAGCATTTT. The entire variable domain, with the rest obtained from reference TRBV19 and TRBJ1-5, is as follows: DGGITQSPKYLFRKEGQNVTLSCEQNLNHDAMYWYRQDPGQGLRLIYYSQIVNDFQKGDIAEGYSVSREKKESFPLTVTSAQKNPTAFYLCASSIGWQPQHFGDGTRLSIL.

The chain is built from TRBV7-2 and TRBJ2-7, with 9 nucleotides matching TRBD2. Germline V lookup: CDR1 SGHTA, CDR2 FQGNSA. The CDR3 loop spans 15 amino acids. Trimming cost V 4 bases and J 2 bases; bases outside gene matches: 6. CDR3 sequence: CASSSRSGGPYEQYF. DNA for the CDR3: TGTGCCAGCAGCTCTAGGAGCGGGGGGCCCTACGAGCAGTACTTC.

The chain employs TRBV2 and TRBJ2-5; 8 positions match TRBD2. From germline, CDR1 is SNHLY and CDR2 FYNNEI. The trim removed 5 bases at V and 4 bases at J, leaving 6 bases unmatched. The CDR3 extends over 14 amino acids. The CDR3 reads CASSFSGMGETQYF. CDR3 DNA: TGTGCCAGCAGTTTTAGCGGGATGGGAGAGACCCAGTACTTC.

This chain joins TRBV19 and TRBJ2-5, with D perhaps being TRBD1 or TRBD2 (6 bases each). The germline gives CDR1 LNHDA, CDR2 SQIVND (reference sequence). The CDR3 covers 15 residues. The ends were cut back, 6 bases at V and 4 bases at J, with 18 bases in the middle. The CDR3 loop reads CASRYAAQGGETQYF. The DNA for the CDR3 is TGTGCCAGTAGATACGCGGCACAGGGAGGAGAGACCCAGTACTTC. The complete variable domain, with remaining parts taken from reference TRBV19 and TRBJ2-5, reads DGGITQSPKYLFRKEGQNVTLSCEQNLNHDAMYWYRQDPGQGLRLIYYSQIVNDFQKGDIAEGYSVSREKKESFPLTVTSAQKNPTAFYLCASRYAAQGGETQYFGPGTRLLVL.

V is TRBV9 and J is TRBJ2-1; a weak D match, TRBD2 (6 bases). Germline V CDR1 and CDR2: SGDLS, YYNGEE. V gave up 0 bases and J gave up 2 bases, with 9 bases separating them. The CDR3 is 15 residues long. The CDR3 coding sequence is TGTGCCAGCAGCGTAGAGGGCGGGGCCTACAATGAGCAGTTCTTC. The encoded protein is CASSVEGGAYNEQFF.

The rearrangement links TRBV6-5 to TRBJ2-7, with no clear D. This CDR3 has 15 residues. CDR1 and CDR2 from the germline V gene are MNHEY and SVGAGI. V was shortened by 2 bases and J by 0 bases, with 11 bases between the two germline ends. CDR3 sequence reads: CASSYMSTGSYEQYF. In nucleotides, the CDR3 is TGTGCCAGCAGTTACATGTCAACGGGCTCCTACGAGCAGTACTTC.

The V gene is TRBV19, the J gene TRBJ1-5; D not resolved. This CDR3 comprises 13 residues. Trimming pared 3 bases from V and 7 bases from J, leaving 10 bases between. CDR1 and CDR2 from the germline V gene are LNHDA and SQIVND (reference sequence). The CDR3 is CASSMRGQQPQHF. CDR3 nucleotides: TGTGCCAGTAGTATGAGAGGGCAGCAGCCCCAGCATTTT.